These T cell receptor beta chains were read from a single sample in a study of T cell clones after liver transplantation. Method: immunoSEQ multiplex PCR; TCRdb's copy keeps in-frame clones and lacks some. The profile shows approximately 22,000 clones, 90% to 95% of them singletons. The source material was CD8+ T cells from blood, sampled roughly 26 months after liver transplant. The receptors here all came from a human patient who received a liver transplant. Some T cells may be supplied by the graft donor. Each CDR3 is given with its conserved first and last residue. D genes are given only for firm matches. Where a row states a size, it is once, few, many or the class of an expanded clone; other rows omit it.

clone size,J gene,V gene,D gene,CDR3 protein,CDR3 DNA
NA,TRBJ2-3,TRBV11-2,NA,CASSFSDTQYF,TGTGCCAGCAGCTTCTCAGATACGCAGTATTTT
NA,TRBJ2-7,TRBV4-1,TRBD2,CASSPRASGSVYEQYF,TGCGCCAGCAGCCCGAGGGCTAGCGGGAGCGTTTACGAGCAGTACTTC
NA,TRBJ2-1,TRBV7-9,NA,CASSLEGATSYNEQFF,TGTGCCAGCAGCTTAGAGGGTGCTACCTCCTACAATGAGCAGTTCTTC
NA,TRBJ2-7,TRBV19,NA,CASSIYGGSSYEQYF,TGTGCCAGTAGTATATACGGCGGTAGCTCCTACGAGCAGTACTTC
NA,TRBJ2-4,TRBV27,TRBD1,CASSSSGGIINIQYF,TGTGCCAGCAGTTCCTCAGGGGGAATAATTAACATTCAGTACTTC
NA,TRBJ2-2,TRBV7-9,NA,CASAEYTGELFF,TGTGCCAGCGCGGAGTACACCGGGGAGCTGTTTTTT
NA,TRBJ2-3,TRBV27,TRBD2,CASSLSTSGSPSSTDTQYF,TGTGCCAGCAGTTTATCGACTAGCGGGAGTCCCTCTAGCACAGATACGCAGTATTTT
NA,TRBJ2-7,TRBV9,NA,CASSVDGAGADEQYF,TGTGCCAGCAGCGTAGATGGGGCAGGGGCGGACGAGCAGTACTTC
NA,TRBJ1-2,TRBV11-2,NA,CASSLGGGYTF,TGTGCCAGCAGCTTAGGTGGTGGCTACACCTTC
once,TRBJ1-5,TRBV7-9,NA,CASSFWGQPQHF,TGTGCCAGCAGCTTCTGGGGGCAGCCCCAGCATTTT
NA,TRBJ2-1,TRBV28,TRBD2,CASSLGLDYYNEQFF,TGTGCCAGCAGCTTAGGACTAGATTATTACAATGAGCAGTTCTTC
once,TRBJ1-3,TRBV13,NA,CASSLYRNTIYF,TGTGCCAGCAGCTTATACCGAAACACCATATATTTT
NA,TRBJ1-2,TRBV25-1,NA,CASSEVNGESIYGYTF,TGTGCCAGCAGTGAAGTAAACGGGGAGAGCATCTATGGCTACACCTTC
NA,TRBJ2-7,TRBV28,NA,CASSLMVGRNYEQYF,TGTGCCAGCAGTTTAATGGTGGGACGAAACTACGAGCAGTACTTC
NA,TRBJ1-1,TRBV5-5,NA,CASSPDSNTEAFF,TGTGCCAGCAGCCCGGACTCGAACACTGAAGCTTTCTTT
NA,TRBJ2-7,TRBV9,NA,CASSVKPAYEQYF,TGTGCCAGCAGCGTGAAGCCTGCCTACGAGCAGTACTTC
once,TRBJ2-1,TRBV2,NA,CASSFRPGRGNEQFF,TGTGCCAGCAGTTTCCGGCCGGGCCGTGGGAATGAGCAGTTCTTC
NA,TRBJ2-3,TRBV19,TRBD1,CATNRDREGADTQYF,TGTGCCACAAATAGAGACAGGGAAGGGGCAGATACGCAGTATTTT
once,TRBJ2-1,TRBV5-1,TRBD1,CASSWEGQGAGEQFF,TGCGCCAGCAGCTGGGAGGGACAGGGGGCTGGCGAGCAGTTCTTC
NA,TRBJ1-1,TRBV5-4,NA,CASSPGGGPDTEAFF,TGTGCCAGCAGCCCAGGAGGGGGGCCGGACACTGAAGCTTTCTTT
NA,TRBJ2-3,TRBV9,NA,CASSDSRGDTQYF,TGTGCCAGCAGCGACTCACGGGGGGATACGCAGTATTTT
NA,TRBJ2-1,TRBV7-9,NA,CASSNNEQFF,TGTGCCAGCAGCAACAATGAGCAGTTCTTC
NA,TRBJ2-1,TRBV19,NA,CASSPPGSVNNEQFF,TGTGCCAGTAGTCCCCCGGGTAGCGTAAACAATGAGCAGTTCTTC
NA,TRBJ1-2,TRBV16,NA,CASSQLNSGGYTF,TGTGCCAGCAGCCAACTGAATAGTGGGGGCTACACCTTC
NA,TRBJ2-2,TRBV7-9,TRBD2,CASSSWTSGSFGELFF,TGTGCCAGCAGCTCATGGACTAGCGGGAGTTTTGGGGAGCTGTTTTTT
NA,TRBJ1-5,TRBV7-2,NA,CASSLDRAYNQPQHF,TGTGCCAGCAGCTTAGACAGGGCTTACAATCAGCCCCAGCATTTT